Included here is one TCR beta chain sequence, with context. Its antigen is unknown. Nothing much larger sits one base from this clone, and base qualities are not available. The cohort comprised around 690 healthy bone marrow donors. At the time of sampling, all cohort members were nominally healthy, though unrecorded immune exposures were likely present. The donor tested CMV seronegative and was one of the 352 seronegative cohort members. Every donor gave a peripheral blood sample, and the peripheral blood mononuclear cells from that sample were used for TCR beta sequencing. The Qiagen DNeasy Blood Extraction Kit was used to extract genomic DNA from the blood cell samples. Libraries were built with the immunoSEQ multiplex PCR assay. A mixture of 60 forward primers for TCR Vbeta segments and 13 reverse primers for TCR Jbeta segments was used in the multiplex PCR. The CDR3 region of rearranged TCR beta genes was amplified from genomic DNA with a multiplex PCR assay. The amplified TCR beta libraries were sequenced on the Illumina HiSeq System as 87-base-pair reads. As for the authors' bioinformatics: In a later analysis, some 80 million unique TCR beta chains were counted across the roughly 610 repertoires, and around 10 million of these chains were shared by at least two donors. Raw reads were error-corrected and collapsed into unique sequences by a nearest-neighbor algorithm in which closely related sequences were merged to remove PCR and sequencing errors. To assign V, D and J gene segments, CDR3 sequences were aligned to IMGT reference sequences. For a sequence to be retained, a match of at least six nucleotides was required to both a V gene segment and a J gene segment. Rearrangements were classified as productive when the CDR3 lacked stop codons and remained in frame with V and J, and all other rearrangements were classified as non-productive. CDR3 was defined according to IMGT convention as the region running from the second conserved V-encoded cysteine to the conserved J-encoded phenylalanine. The earlier analysis of a few hundred of the donors excluded any sequence lacking an unambiguous match to a single V gene segment. In an earlier analysis of approximately 590 of the donors, a V segment was called functional when productive rearrangements were above 56.7%, and segregating when the standard deviation between donors exceeded 5%. A statistical classification framework was developed to diagnose cytomegalovirus status using the catalog of TCR beta chain sequences. In a later analysis, V and J genes were assigned by comparing TCR nucleotide sequences against IMGT/GENE-DB human TR gene sequences. The TCRdist pipeline was used in a later analysis to assign CDR3 sequences and most-parsimonious VDJ recombination scenarios. In a later analysis, each TCR beta chain was defined by its CDR3 amino acid sequence together with its V-gene family, and reads without a unique V-gene family were excluded. To address suspected cross-contamination and a sequencing artifact, a later analysis removed some 620 highly shared, low-generation-probability nucleotide sequences. A later analysis calculated a clonal expansion index for each public chain from normalized within-repertoire ranks of inferred template counts. A later analysis computed generation probabilities with a VDJ recombination model fitted to out-of-frame rearrangements, and checked the results against IGoR. A later analysis scored TCR-TCR, TCR-HLA and TCR-CMV co-occurrence with hypergeometric tests, applying a repertoire-size bias correction to TCR pairs. In a later analysis, false discovery rates were estimated by permuting HLA or CMV assignments 20 times. In a later analysis, co-occurring TCRs were grouped with DBSCAN, and TCRdist sequence similarity was added when clustering was performed within HLA-allele-positive subsets. For co-occurrence clustering, repertoires with fewer than 30,000 or more than 120,000 public chains were excluded, along with 5 or 6 repertoires with anomalous nucleotide sharing. TCRdb provides this immuneACCESS table in a form limited to in-frame rearrangements. Some clones are lacking; in checked studies, under half of them reflect an unresolved V gene, and why the rest are absent is not known. V and J calls and clone size are those listed in that table; D and trimming were worked out from the DNA. Recorded for this sample are some 160,000 clones; 70% to 85% of them occurred a single time. The ten top clones hold 1.5% to 2% of the sample.

The trim is 0 bases for V and 3 bases for J, with a gap of 18 bases between the germline ends. The CDR3 starts with the cysteine, ends with the phenylalanine, and has 17 residues. Left in the record is the CDR3 DNA by itself, 51 bases read in frame from the first base. From a lookup of the germline V gene, CDR1 and CDR2 are SGHDT and YYEEEE. The sample originates from a study of cytomegalovirus exposure and HLA in healthy donors (dated by TCRdb to 2015 to 2018). Regarding the study in general: According to an earlier analysis of 587 of the donors, 150 million to 200 million T cells yielded 117 million unique TCR beta sequences and about 300 Gb of sequence data. An early release covering more than 500 HLA-typed donors comprised approximately 300 gigabases of sequencing data and approximately 85 million unique TCR sequences. Among the roughly 400 genotyped donors, around 81% belonged to the genetic ancestry cluster associated with self-reported Caucasian donors. The study was designed to test whether signatures of past pathogen exposure could be identified by cataloging public T cell receptors. The study used immunosequencing to profile the T cell repertoires of around 600 subjects and linked those repertoires to cytomegalovirus serostatus. In addition to the first cohort of 650 to 750 subjects, a separate validation cohort of about 120 different subjects was used. The study combined high-throughput TCR immunosequencing, statistical association of individual TCRs with disease status, and machine learning to predict cytomegalovirus infection status. A later analysis re-examined previously published TCR beta repertoires from around 670 donors and added high-resolution HLA genotyping to investigate patterns of TCR occurrence. Rather than using new phenotypic data, the later analysis identified candidate immune exposures from TCR beta sequences and from how often those sequences occurred across donors. In an earlier analysis of roughly 580 of the donors, high-throughput TCR beta sequencing was used to judge whether each TCR beta V gene segment behaved as functional or pseudogenic. Donor age, sex, ethnicity and CMV serostatus were collected together with the repertoire data. A later genetic analysis used genome-wide SNP genotypes for about 55% of the 666 donors, treating that subset as a discovery cohort. All discovery cohort repertoires had been generated using a single sequencing platform. HLA typing covered class I and class II loci at four-digit resolution. Typing coverage differed by locus: A, B, C, DRB1 and DQB1 were typed in roughly 620-630 donors, DQA1 in 522, DPA1 in some 570, and DPB1 in just under 490. Because of strong linkage in the cohort, 5 or 6 DR-DQ haplotypes were treated as single units for association and clustering. Among some 400 genotyped donors of the cohort, an average of approximately 200,000 unique TCR beta nucleotide sequences was sequenced per donor, of which roughly 17% were non-productive.

The paper as a whole reports these results and caveats: A later genetic analysis associated a missense DCLRE1C variant with V-gene and J-gene trimming of TCR beta chains, and an independent cohort replicated the association. Specific HLA alleles were associated with around 18,000 TCR beta sequences at a false discovery rate of 0.05 in a later analysis. Because the 87-base-pair reads could not distinguish some IMGT-functional V segments, including TRBV6-2 and TRBV6-3, those segments were excluded. A total of fewer than 200 TCR beta chains were listed by the study as associated with cytomegalovirus. Cytomegalovirus status was reported to be diagnosed by the classifier with high specificity and sensitivity in both the original and validation cohorts. A further reported finding was that TCR beta sequences accurately predicted the HLA-A and HLA-B alleles for most subjects in the first cohort. Most TCR sequences were seen in very few donors, while some public TCRs were found in many individuals. The authors suggested that the approach could potentially be generalized to other disease states and immunological phenotypes. A later analysis reported that several top co-occurrence clusters appeared linked to parvovirus B19, influenza, CMV and Epstein-Barr virus. Strong co-occurrence of HLA alleles, especially DR and DQ, made assigning TCR associations to individual alleles difficult. Immune exposure information for the cohort was limited to CMV serostatus. The earlier analysis of 450 to 700 of the donors excluded over 15 rarely observed V segments, including chromosome 9 orphons, because counts were too low. In a later analysis, TCR association rates were found to vary across HLA loci, with the most associated TCRs seen for DRB1 alleles and the fewest for HLA-C alleles. Because HLA typing was missing for some donors at each locus, association tests included only the typed subset. The presence/absence analyses assumed that sequencing depth was roughly uniform across donors, and that assumption may not be true. In a later analysis, HLA-associated TCR beta chains showed more clonal expansion and lower generation probabilities than non-associated chains that were equally common. A later genetic analysis reported fewer N-insertions in productive TCRs among donors in an Asian-associated ancestry cluster than the approximately 700-donor mean. Linkage disequilibrium might explain the correlated functional status among segregating V segments, but an unknown experimental factor could not be excluded. The sequencing pipeline was judged likely to have produced a cluster of highly shared sequence variants as a technical artifact. In an earlier analysis of some 500 of the donors, most TCR beta V segments appeared in productive rearrangements about 90% or about 30% of the time, broadly matching IMGT annotations. In a later analysis, most CMV-associated TCR beta chains were found to appear HLA-restricted, with HLA associations seemingly driven largely by CMV exposure. In vitro tests confirmed that a few of the cytomegalovirus-associated TCR beta chains recognize cytomegalovirus antigens. The cohort was sequenced for TCR beta chains only, and without alpha or paired-chain data the features that could be detected were limited.

Recombination joined TRBV5-6 with TRBJ1-2; the D gene is possibly TRBD1, with 5 bases matching. The sequenced material came from PBMCs. The receptor was derived from a woman aged 25-40 years in good health and CMV-seronegative. The sequenced DNA is TGTGCCAGCAGCTTGGTCGGGAGGGGCAGGCTGGACTATGGCTACACCTTC. The resulting protein is CASSLVGRGRLDYGYTF.